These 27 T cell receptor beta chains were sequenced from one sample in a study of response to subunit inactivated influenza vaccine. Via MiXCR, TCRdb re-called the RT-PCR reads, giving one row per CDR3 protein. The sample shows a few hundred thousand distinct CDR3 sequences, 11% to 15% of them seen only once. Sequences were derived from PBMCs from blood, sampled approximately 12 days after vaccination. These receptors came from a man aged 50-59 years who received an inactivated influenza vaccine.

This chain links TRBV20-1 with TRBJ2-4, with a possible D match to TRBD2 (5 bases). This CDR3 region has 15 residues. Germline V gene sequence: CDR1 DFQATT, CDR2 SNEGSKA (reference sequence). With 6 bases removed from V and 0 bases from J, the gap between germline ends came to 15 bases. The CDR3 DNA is TGCAGTGCCCCTGCCGGGAATCTAGCCAAAAACATTCAGTACTTC. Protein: CSAPAGNLAKNIQYF.

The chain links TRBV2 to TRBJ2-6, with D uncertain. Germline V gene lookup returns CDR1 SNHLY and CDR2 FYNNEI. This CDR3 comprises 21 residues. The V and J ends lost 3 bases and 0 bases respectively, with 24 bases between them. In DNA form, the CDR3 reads TGTGCCAGCAGTGATTGGTCAGCTCATTCGGTCGGGTTCTCTGGGGCCAACGTCCTGACTTTC. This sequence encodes CASSDWSAHSVGFSGANVLTF.

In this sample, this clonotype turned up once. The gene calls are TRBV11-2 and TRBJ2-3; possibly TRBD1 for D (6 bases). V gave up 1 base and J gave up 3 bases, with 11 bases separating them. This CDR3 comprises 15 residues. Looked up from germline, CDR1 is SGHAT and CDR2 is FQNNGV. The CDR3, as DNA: TGTGCCAGCAGCTTAGGGGGACAACCGACAGATACGCAGTATTTT. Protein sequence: CASSLGGQPTDTQYF.

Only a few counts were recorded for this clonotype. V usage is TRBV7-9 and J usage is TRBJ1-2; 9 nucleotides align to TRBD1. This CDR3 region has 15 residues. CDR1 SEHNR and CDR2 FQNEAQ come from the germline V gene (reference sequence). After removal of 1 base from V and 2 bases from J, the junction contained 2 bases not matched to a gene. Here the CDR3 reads CASSLVDRGNYGYTF. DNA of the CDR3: TGTGCCAGCAGCTTAGTGGACAGGGGAAACTATGGCTACACCTTC.

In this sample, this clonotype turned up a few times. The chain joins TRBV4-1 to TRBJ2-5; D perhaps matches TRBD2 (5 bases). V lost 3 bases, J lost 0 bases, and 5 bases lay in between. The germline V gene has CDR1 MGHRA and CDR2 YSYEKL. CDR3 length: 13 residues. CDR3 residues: CASSQRDQETQYF. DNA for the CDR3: TGCGCCAGCAGCCAGCGGGACCAAGAGACCCAGTACTTC.

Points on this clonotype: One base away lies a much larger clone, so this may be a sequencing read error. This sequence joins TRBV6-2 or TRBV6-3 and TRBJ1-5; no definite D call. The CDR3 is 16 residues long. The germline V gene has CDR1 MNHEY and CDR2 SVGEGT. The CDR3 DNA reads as TGTGCCAGCAGTTACCGACGGGGTGGAGCCCCTCAGCCCCAGCCTTTT. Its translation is CASSYRRGGAPQPQPF.

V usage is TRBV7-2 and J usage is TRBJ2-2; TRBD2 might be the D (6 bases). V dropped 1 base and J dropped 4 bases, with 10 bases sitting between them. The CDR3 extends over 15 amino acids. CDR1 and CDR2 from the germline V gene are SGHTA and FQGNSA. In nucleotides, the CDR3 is TGTGCCAGCAGCTTAGTCGCGCGGGGCACCGGGGAGCTGTTTTTT. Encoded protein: CASSLVARGTGELFF.

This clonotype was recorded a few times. The CDR3 loop reads CASSLQGLDTQYF. DNA for the CDR3: TGTGCCAGCAGTTTACAGGGTTTAGATACGCAGTATTTT. This rearrangement joins TRBV12-3 or TRBV12-4 to TRBJ2-3; D is possibly TRBD1 (5 bases). V was cut by 2 bases and J by 5 bases, with 8 bases left in between. There are 13 residues in the CDR3.

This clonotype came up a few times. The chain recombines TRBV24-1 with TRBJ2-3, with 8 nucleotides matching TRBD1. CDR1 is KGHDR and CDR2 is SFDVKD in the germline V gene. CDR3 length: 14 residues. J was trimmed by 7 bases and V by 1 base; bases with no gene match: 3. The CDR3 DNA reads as TGTGCCACCAGTGATTTTCGACAGGGGAATACGCAGTATTTT. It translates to CATSDFRQGNTQYF.

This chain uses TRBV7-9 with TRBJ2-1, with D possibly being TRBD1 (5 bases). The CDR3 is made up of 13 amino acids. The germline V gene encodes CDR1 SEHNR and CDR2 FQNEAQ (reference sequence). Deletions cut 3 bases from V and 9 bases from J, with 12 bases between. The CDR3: CASSFVLGAEQFF. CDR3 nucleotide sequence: TGTGCCAGCAGCTTTGTGTTAGGGGCTGAGCAGTTCTTC.

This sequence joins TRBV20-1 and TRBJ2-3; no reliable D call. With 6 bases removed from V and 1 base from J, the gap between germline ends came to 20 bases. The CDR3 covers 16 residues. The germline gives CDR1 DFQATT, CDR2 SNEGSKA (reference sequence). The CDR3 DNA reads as TGCAGTGCCAGATCTCTCCTGCCCCGGGGCACAGATACGCAGTATTTT. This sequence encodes CSARSLLPRGTDTQYF.

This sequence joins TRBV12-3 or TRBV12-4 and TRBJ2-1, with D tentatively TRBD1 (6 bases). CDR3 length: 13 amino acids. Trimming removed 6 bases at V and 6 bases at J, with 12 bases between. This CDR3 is CASRPGVFNEQFF. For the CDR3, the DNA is TGTGCCAGCAGACCAGGGGTGTTCAATGAGCAGTTCTTC.

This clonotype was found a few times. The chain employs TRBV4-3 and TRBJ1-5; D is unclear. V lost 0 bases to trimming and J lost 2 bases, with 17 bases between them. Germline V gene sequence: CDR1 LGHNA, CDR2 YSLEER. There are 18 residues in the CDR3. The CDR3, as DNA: TGCGCCAGCAGCCAAGAGTGGGAGGGAAAGAGAGGCAATCAGCCCCAGCATTTT. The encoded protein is CASSQEWEGKRGNQPQHF.

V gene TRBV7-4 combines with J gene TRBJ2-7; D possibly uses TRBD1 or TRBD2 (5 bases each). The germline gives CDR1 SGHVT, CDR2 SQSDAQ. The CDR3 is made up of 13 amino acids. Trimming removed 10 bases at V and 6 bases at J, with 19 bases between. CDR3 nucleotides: TGTGCCATGAGCCCCGGGACCCTCTGCGAGCAGTACTTC. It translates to CAMSPGTLCEQYF.

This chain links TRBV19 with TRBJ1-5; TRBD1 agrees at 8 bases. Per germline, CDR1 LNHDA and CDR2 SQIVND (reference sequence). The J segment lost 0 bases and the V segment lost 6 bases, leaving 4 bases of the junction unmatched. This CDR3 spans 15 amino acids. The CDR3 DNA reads TGTGCCAGTAGATCGACAGGGGCTAGCAATCAGCCCCAGCATTTT. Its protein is CASRSTGASNQPQHF.

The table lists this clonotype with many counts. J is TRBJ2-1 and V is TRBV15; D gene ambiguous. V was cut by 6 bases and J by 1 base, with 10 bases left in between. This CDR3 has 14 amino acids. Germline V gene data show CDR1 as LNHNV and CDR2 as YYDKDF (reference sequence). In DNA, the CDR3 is TGTGCCACCAGATCAGCAGATTCCTACAATGAGCAGTTCTTC. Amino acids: CATRSADSYNEQFF.

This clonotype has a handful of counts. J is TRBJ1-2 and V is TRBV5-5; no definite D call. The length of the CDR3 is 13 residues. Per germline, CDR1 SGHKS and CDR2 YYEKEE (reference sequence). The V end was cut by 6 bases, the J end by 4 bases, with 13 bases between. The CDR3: CASTMTDFYGYTF. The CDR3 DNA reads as TGTGCCAGCACTATGACTGACTTCTATGGCTACACCTTC.

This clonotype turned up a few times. The CDR3 reads CASSLTIFEQYF. The CDR3, as DNA: TGTGCCAGCAGCTTAACGATCTTCGAGCAGTACTTC. This sequence joins TRBV7-2 and TRBJ2-7; no firm D call. This CDR3 spans 12 amino acids. Trimming stripped 2 bases from V and 6 bases from J, with 8 bases between. Per the germline V gene, CDR1 is SGHTA and CDR2 is FQGNSA.

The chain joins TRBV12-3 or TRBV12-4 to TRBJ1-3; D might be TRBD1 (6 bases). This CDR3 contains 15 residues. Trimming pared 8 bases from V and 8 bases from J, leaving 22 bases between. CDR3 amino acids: CASGKQTGRGDTIYF. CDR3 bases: TGTGCCAGCGGAAAACAGACAGGTCGGGGGGACACCATATATTTT.

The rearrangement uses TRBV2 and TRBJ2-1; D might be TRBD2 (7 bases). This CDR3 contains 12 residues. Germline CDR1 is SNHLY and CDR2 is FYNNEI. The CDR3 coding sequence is TGTGGAGAAGGGGGGGCGATCGATGAGCAGTTCTTC. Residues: CGEGGAIDEQFF. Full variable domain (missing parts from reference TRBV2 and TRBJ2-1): EPEVTQTPSHQVTQMGQEVILRCVPISNHLYFYWYRQILGQKVEFLVSFYNNEISEKSEIFDDQFSVERPDGSNFTLKIRSTKLEDSAMYFCGEGGAIDEQFFGPGTRLTVL.

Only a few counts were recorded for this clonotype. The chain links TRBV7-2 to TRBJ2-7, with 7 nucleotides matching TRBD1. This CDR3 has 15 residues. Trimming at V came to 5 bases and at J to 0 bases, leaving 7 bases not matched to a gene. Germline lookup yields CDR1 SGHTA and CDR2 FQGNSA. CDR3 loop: CASSPGQESSYEQYF. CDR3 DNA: TGTGCCAGCAGCCCCGGACAGGAGAGCTCCTACGAGCAGTACTTC.

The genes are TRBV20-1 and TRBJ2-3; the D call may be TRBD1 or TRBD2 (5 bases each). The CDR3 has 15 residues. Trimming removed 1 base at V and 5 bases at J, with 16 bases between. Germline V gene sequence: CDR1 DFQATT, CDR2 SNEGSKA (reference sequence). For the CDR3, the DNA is TGCAGTGCTAGAGTCGACAGCCACCGGGGAGATACGCAGTATTTT. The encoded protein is CSARVDSHRGDTQYF.

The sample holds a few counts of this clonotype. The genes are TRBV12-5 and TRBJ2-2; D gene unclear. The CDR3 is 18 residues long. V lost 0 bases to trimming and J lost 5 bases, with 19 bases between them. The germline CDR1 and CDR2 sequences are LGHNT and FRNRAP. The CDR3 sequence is CASGLVAPGFRLTGELFF. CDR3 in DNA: TGTGCTAGTGGTTTGGTCGCTCCCGGGTTTCGACTTACCGGGGAGCTGTTTTTT.

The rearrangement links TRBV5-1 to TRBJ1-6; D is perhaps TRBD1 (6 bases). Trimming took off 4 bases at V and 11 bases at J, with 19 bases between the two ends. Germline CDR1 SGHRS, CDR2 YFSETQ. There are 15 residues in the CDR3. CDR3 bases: TGCGCCAGCAGCGAGGGGGGGCAGCGGCGGGCACCCCTCCACTTT. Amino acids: CASSEGGQRRAPLHF.

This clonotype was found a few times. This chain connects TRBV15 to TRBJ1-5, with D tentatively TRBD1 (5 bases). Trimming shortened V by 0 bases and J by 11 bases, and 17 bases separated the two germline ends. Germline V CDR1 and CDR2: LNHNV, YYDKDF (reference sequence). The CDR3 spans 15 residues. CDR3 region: CATSRDFGAFGAQHF. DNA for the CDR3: TGTGCCACCAGCAGAGATTTTGGGGCATTCGGGGCCCAGCATTTT.

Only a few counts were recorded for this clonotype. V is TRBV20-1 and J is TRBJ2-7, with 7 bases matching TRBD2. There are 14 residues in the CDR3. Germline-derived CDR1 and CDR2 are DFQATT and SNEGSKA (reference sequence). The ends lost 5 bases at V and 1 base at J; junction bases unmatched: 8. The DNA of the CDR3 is TGCAGTGCTGTCCGCCACGGGGGGTCCTACGAGCAGTACTTC. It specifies CSAVRHGGSYEQYF.

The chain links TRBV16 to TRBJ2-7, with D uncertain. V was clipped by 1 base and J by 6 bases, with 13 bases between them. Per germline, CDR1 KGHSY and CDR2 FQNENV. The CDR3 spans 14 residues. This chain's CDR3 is CASSQFSGLGEQYF. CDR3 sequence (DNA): TGTGCCAGCAGCCAATTTTCAGGTTTAGGCGAGCAGTACTTC. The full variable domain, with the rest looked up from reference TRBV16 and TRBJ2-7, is GEEVAQTPKHLVRGEGQKAKLYCAPIKGHSYVFWYQQVLKNEFKFLISFQNENVFDETGMPKERFSAKCLPNSPCSLEIQATKLEDSAVYFCASSQFSGLGEQYFGPGTRLTVT.